The 18 T cell receptor beta chains below come from one sample, sequenced in a study of cytomegalovirus exposure and HLA in healthy donors. The repertoire was sequenced with immunoSEQ multiplex PCR; TCRdb's copy has only in-frame clones and lacks some. This table has under 150,000 clones, around 84% appearing once. The sample taken for sequencing was PBMCs. The receptors shown here come from a man between 18 and 35 years old in good health and CMV-seropositive.

DNA for the CDR3: TGTGCCAGCAGCCGCCAGGGGGTTGGAAACACCATATATTTT. It encodes CASSRQGVGNTIYF. The V call is TRBV5-6, the J call TRBJ1-3, with 7 bases aligning to TRBD1. The CDR3 length is 14 residues. V was pared by 4 bases and J by 3 bases, with 4 bases of the junction left unmatched. CDR1 and CDR2 (germline): SGHDT, YYEEEE.

This rearrangement joins TRBV11-3 to TRBJ1-3; D not resolved. Trimming pared 5 bases from V and 4 bases from J, leaving 9 bases between. Germline values: CDR1 SGHNT, CDR2 YENEEA. CDR3 length: 13 residues. For the CDR3, the DNA is TGTGCCAGCAGCCTGAGGGTCGGAAACACCATATATTTT. It specifies CASSLRVGNTIYF.

The chain couples TRBV7-3 to TRBJ2-3; TRBD2 matches at 8 bases. V lost 3 bases and J lost 6; bases outside the gene matches: 8. The CDR3 runs 15 residues. The germline CDR1 and CDR2 sequences are SGHTA and FQGTGA. CDR3 nucleotide sequence: TGTGCCAGCAGCTTGACCGGGACTAGTGGCGATACGCAGTATTTT. Amino acid sequence: CASSLTGTSGDTQYF. The variable domain in full, completed from reference TRBV7-3 and TRBJ2-3, reads GAGVSQTPSNKVTEKGKYVELRCDPISGHTALYWYRQSLGQGPEFLIYFQGTGAADDSGLPNDRFFAVRPEGSVSTLKIQRTERGDSAVYLCASSLTGTSGDTQYFGPGTRLTVL.

V is TRBV14 and J is TRBJ2-7; D remains ambiguous. The CDR3 has 14 residues. CDR1 SGHDN and CDR2 FVKESK come from the germline V gene. Trimming removed 1 base at V and 3 bases at J, with 10 bases between. As DNA, the CDR3 is TGTGCCAGCAGCCAAGCTGGGCCCGGCTACGAGCAGTACTTC. Its translation: CASSQAGPGYEQYF.

This chain links TRBV27 with TRBJ2-1; 8 bases align to TRBD2. Looked up from germline, CDR1 is MNHEY and CDR2 is SMNVEV (reference sequence). J gave up 8 bases and V 2 bases, and 8 bases lay outside the gene matches. The CDR3 is made up of 15 amino acids. CDR3 nucleotides: TGTGCCAGCAGTTTAACGGGACTAGGGCCCTATGAGCAGTTCTTC. This gives the protein CASSLTGLGPYEQFF.

The CDR3 coding sequence is TGTGCCAGCAGCTTAACGGGACATTCCTACAATGAGCAGTTCTTC. Protein: CASSLTGHSYNEQFF. This chain joins TRBV7-6 and TRBJ2-1; maybe TRBD1 (6 bases). Germline CDR1 reads SGHVS; CDR2 reads FNYEAQ. Trimming took 2 bases from V and 1 from J, leaving 9 bases between them. The length of the CDR3 is 15 residues.

The chain carries TRBV27 and TRBJ1-4, with no clear D. The V and J ends lost 7 bases and 8 bases respectively, with 20 bases between them. The CDR3 runs 15 residues. In germline, CDR1 is MNHEY, CDR2 SMNVEV (reference sequence). The CDR3 here is CASTQTGLGREKLFF. The DNA of the CDR3 is TGTGCCAGCACCCAGACCGGACTAGGCAGAGAAAAACTGTTTTTT.

V is TRBV15 and J is TRBJ1-2; D remains ambiguous. The germline V and J ends were trimmed by 1 base and 8 bases, with 11 bases remaining between them. Germline V gene data show CDR1 as LNHNV and CDR2 as YYDKDF (reference sequence). This CDR3 contains 13 residues. CDR3 nucleotides: TGTGCCACCAGCAGAGTTGGCCCAGGAGGCTACACCTTC. It encodes CATSRVGPGGYTF.

This clone was found a few times. The chain links TRBV5-1 to TRBJ1-2; no firm D call. The germline CDR1 and CDR2 sequences are SGHRS and YFSETQ. V was shortened by 4 bases and J by 6 bases, with 10 bases between the two germline ends. The CDR3 contains 12 residues. The CDR3 DNA reads as TGCGCCAGCAGCGAGGGTGGCCATGGCTACACCTTC. Translating gives CASSEGGHGYTF.

This chain links TRBV7-9 with TRBJ1-6; TRBD1 is a possible D gene (5 bases). Trimming stripped 7 bases from V and 7 bases from J, with 17 bases between. CDR3 length: 15 residues. CDR1 is SEHNR, CDR2 FQNEAQ, per germline (reference sequence). The CDR3 nucleotides read TGTGCCAGCATCCCCACGGGAGGGGAAAATTCACCCCTCCACTTT. Residues: CASIPTGGENSPLHF.

The chain uses TRBV7-9 and TRBJ2-1; a possible D gene is TRBD1 (6 bases). V was trimmed by 2 bases and J by 7 bases, leaving 15 bases between them. This CDR3 contains 15 residues. CDR1 SEHNR and CDR2 FQNEAQ come from the germline V gene (reference sequence). This CDR3 reads CASSLWQGFGNEQFF. In nucleotides, the CDR3 is TGTGCCAGCAGCTTATGGCAGGGGTTTGGGAATGAGCAGTTCTTC.

The V call is TRBV19, the J call TRBJ1-4; a weak D match, TRBD1 (6 bases). Trimming took 1 base from V and 7 from J, leaving 10 bases between them. CDR1 LNHDA and CDR2 SQIVND come from the germline V gene (reference sequence). The length of the CDR3 is 14 residues. The CDR3 nucleotides read TGTGCCAGTAGTATAGGCAGGGGTGGTGAAAAACTGTTTTTT. It specifies CASSIGRGGEKLFF. Using reference TRBV19 and TRBJ1-4 for the parts outside the CDR3, the full variable domain is DGGITQSPKYLFRKEGQNVTLSCEQNLNHDAMYWYRQDPGQGLRLIYYSQIVNDFQKGDIAEGYSVSREKKESFPLTVTSAQKNPTAFYLCASSIGRGGEKLFFGSGTQLSVL.

The gene calls are TRBV18 and TRBJ1-4, with TRBD1 identical over 7 bases. This CDR3 region has 15 residues. V shed 3 bases, J shed 3 bases, and the junction held 4 bases outside the gene matches. Looked up from germline, CDR1 is KGHSH and CDR2 is LQKENI. The CDR3 sequence is CASSPQGVANEKLFF. The CDR3 bases are TGTGCCAGCTCACCCCAGGGGGTAGCTAATGAAAAACTGTTTTTT.

This clone came up once. This rearrangement joins TRBV2 to TRBJ1-2; 9 bases align to TRBD1. With 5 bases clipped from V and 6 bases from J, the junction kept 7 bases outside the gene matches. The CDR3 is 14 amino acids. Germline V gives CDR1 SNHLY, CDR2 FYNNEI. As DNA, the CDR3 is TGTGCCAGCAGTACCACAGGGGGCATCGATGGCTACACCTTC. Protein product: CASSTTGGIDGYTF. Full variable domain (outside the CDR3, taken from reference TRBV2 and TRBJ1-2): EPEVTQTPSHQVTQMGQEVILRCVPISNHLYFYWYRQILGQKVEFLVSFYNNEISEKSEIFDDQFSVERPDGSNFTLKIRSTKLEDSAMYFCASSTTGGIDGYTFGSGTRLTVV.

This clone was seen a handful of times. The rearrangement links TRBV2 to TRBJ2-3, with D possibly being TRBD2 (6 bases). Germline CDR1 SNHLY, CDR2 FYNNEI. Trimming left V 7 bases short and J 2 bases short, with 10 bases between. The CDR3 has 13 amino acids. Written as DNA, the CDR3 is TGTGCCAGCACGGGAGAACACACAGATACGCAGTATTTT. Amino acid sequence: CASTGEHTDTQYF.

This sequence joins TRBV18 and TRBJ1-1; the match to TRBD1 covers 8 bases. CDR1 KGHSH and CDR2 LQKENI come from the germline V gene. Trimming took 2 bases from V and 3 from J; bases not matched to a gene: 5. The CDR3 has 15 residues. Here the CDR3 DNA reads TGTGCCAGCTCACCATCAGGGGGCATGGACACTGAAGCTTTCTTT. This codes for CASSPSGGMDTEAFF.

The V gene is TRBV25-1, the J gene TRBJ1-1; maybe TRBD1 (5 bases). CDR1 and CDR2 (germline): MGHDK, SYGVNS. Trimming removed 6 bases from V and 0 bases from J, with 14 bases in between. This CDR3 comprises 15 residues. The CDR3, as DNA: TGTGCCAGCAGATCCCCGACAGATATGAACACTGAAGCTTTCTTT. Translation: CASRSPTDMNTEAFF.

The chain is built from TRBV14 and TRBJ2-7, with TRBD1 as a possible D gene (5 bases). V lost 1 base to trimming and J lost 6 bases, with 10 bases between them. The germline CDR1 and CDR2 sequences are SGHDN and FVKESK. The CDR3 consists of 13 residues. The CDR3 bases are TGTGCCAGCAGCCAAGGGGGCCGGGTCGAGCAGTACTTC. This translates into CASSQGGRVEQYF.